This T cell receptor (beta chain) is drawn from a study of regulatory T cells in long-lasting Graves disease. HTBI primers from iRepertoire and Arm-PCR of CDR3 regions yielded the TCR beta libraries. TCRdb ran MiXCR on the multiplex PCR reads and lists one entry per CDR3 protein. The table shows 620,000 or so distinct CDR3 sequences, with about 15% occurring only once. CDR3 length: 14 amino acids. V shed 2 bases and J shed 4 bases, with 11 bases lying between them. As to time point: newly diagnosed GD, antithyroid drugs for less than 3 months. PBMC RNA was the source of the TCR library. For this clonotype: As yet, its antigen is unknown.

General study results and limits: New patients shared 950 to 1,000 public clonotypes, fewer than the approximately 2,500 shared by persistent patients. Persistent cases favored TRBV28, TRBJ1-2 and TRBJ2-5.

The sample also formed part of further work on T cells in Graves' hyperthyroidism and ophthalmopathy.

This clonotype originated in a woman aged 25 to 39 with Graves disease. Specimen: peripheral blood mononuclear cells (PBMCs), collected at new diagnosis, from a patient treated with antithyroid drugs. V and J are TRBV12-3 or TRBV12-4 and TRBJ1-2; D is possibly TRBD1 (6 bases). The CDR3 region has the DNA TGTGCCAGCAGTTTAAGACAGGCGAGCTATGGCTACACCTTC. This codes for CASSLRQASYGYTF.